One and the same sample provided the 32 T cell receptor beta chains below, sequenced in a study of shared clonotypes between healthy human individuals. Clones were read by immunoSEQ multiplex PCR, and TCRdb kept only the in-frame ones, dropping some. The sample includes 1.4 million to 1.5 million clones, roughly 97% of them seen just once. Sequencing was done on a sample of naive CD4+ T cells sorted from blood. Stated subset: CD45RA+ positively selected. These receptor sequences come from a man aged 25 to 40 in good health.

V usage is TRBV6-5 and J usage is TRBJ2-7; TRBD1 aligns across 10 bases. The V and J ends lost 0 bases and 3 bases, in that order; junction bases with no gene match: 2. Germline loops: CDR1 MNHEY, CDR2 SVGAGI. The CDR3 contains 15 residues. CDR3 loop: CASSYSGQGYYEQYF. As DNA, the CDR3 is TGTGCCAGCAGTTACTCGGGACAGGGGTACTACGAGCAGTACTTC.

The chain uses TRBV7-9 and TRBJ2-1; tentatively, D is TRBD1 (6 bases). This CDR3 contains 15 residues. Germline V gene lookup returns CDR1 SEHNR and CDR2 FQNEAQ (reference sequence). V was clipped by 4 bases and J by 6 bases, with 16 bases between them. CDR3: CASSSDSLQLNEQFF. The DNA for the CDR3 is TGTGCCAGCAGCTCGGACAGTTTACAGCTCAATGAGCAGTTCTTC.

V gene TRBV6-5 combines with J gene TRBJ2-3; tentative D call: TRBD1 (6 bases). The germline V gene has CDR1 MNHEY and CDR2 SVGAGI. Trimming removed 2 bases at V and 1 base at J, with 7 bases between. The CDR3 consists of 14 residues. CDR3 nucleotides: TGTGCCAGCAGTTACAGACAGGGCACAGATACGCAGTATTTT. Its protein product is CASSYRQGTDTQYF.

The chain joins TRBV19 to TRBJ1-5, with D tentatively TRBD1 (6 bases). Deletions cut 4 bases from V and 6 bases from J, with 16 bases between. Looked up from germline, CDR1 is LNHDA and CDR2 is SQIVND (reference sequence). The CDR3 loop spans 15 amino acids. This CDR3 reads CASSTFGGRGQPQHF. DNA for the CDR3: TGTGCCAGTAGTACCTTTGGGGGGCGAGGTCAGCCCCAGCATTTT.

The chain links TRBV4-3 to TRBJ1-2; 7 nucleotides align to TRBD1. V gave up 3 bases and J gave up 4 bases; unmatched junction bases: 8. Germline loops: CDR1 LGHNA, CDR2 YSLEER. The CDR3 has 15 amino acids. CDR3 in amino acids: CASSQMRTGTYGYTF. CDR3 in DNA: TGCGCCAGCAGCCAGATGCGGACAGGAACCTATGGCTACACCTTC.

J is TRBJ1-5 and V is TRBV11-2, with a tentative D call TRBD1 (6 bases). Trimming cost V 5 bases and J 2 bases, with 13 bases left between them. Germline CDR1 and CDR2: SGHAT and FQNNGV. The CDR3 is made up of 15 amino acids. The CDR3 bases are TGTGCCAGCAGCCCGGGGGGCAGGGGCAATCAGCCCCAGCATTTT. It translates to CASSPGGRGNQPQHF. Supplemented by reference TRBV11-2 and TRBJ1-5, the full variable domain reads EAGVAQSPRYKIIEKRQSVAFWCNPISGHATLYWYQQILGQGPKLLIQFQNNGVVDDSQLPKDRFSAERLKGVDSTLKIQPAKLEDSAVYLCASSPGGRGNQPQHFGDGTRLSIL.

V gene TRBV30 combines with J gene TRBJ1-1, with TRBD1 as a possible D gene (5 bases). The CDR3 sequence is 11 residues long. Germline assignment: CDR1 GTSNPN and CDR2 SVGIG (reference sequence). CDR3 sequence reads: CAGTRNTEAFF. As DNA, the CDR3 is TGTGCTGGGACTAGGAACACTGAAGCTTTCTTT.

Of note for this clone: Other DNA sequences of this sample code for an identical CDR3. This chain links TRBV5-4 with TRBJ2-7, with TRBD2 matching 10 bases. In germline, CDR1 is SGHNT, CDR2 YYREEE (reference sequence). This CDR3 has 14 amino acids. The V and J ends lost 0 bases and 5 bases, in that order; junction bases with no gene match: 2. The CDR3: CASSLGLAGDEQYF. CDR3 sequence (DNA): TGTGCCAGCAGCTTGGGTCTAGCGGGAGACGAGCAGTACTTC. Supplemented by reference TRBV5-4 and TRBJ2-7, the full variable domain reads ETGVTQSPTHLIKTRGQQVTLRCSSQSGHNTVSWYQQALGQGPQFIFQYYREEENGRGNFPPRFSGLQFPNYSSELNVNALELDDSALYLCASSLGLAGDEQYFGPGTRLTVT.

The V and J genes are TRBV7-9 and TRBJ1-3, with D maybe TRBD1 (6 bases). The CDR3 extends over 15 amino acids. Germline lookup yields CDR1 SEHNR and CDR2 FQNEAQ (reference sequence). V was cut by 1 base and J by 2 bases, with 9 bases left in between. Here the CDR3 DNA reads TGTGCCAGCAGCTTAGAGGGGACAACTGGAAACACCATATATTTT. Translation: CASSLEGTTGNTIYF.

V is TRBV18 and J is TRBJ2-5, with 10 nucleotides matching TRBD2. V lost 6 bases, J lost 2 bases, and 6 bases stayed unmatched. Germline V lookup: CDR1 KGHSH, CDR2 LQKENI. This CDR3 region has 15 residues. CDR3 sequence (DNA): TGTGCCAGCTCCCGGACTAGCGGATTGCAAGAGACCCAGTACTTC. Protein: CASSRTSGLQETQYF.

Of note for this clone: At one boundary the junction diverges from the germline segment, which might be a read error. The chain couples TRBV6-4 to TRBJ2-7, with D maybe TRBD2 (5 bases). The CDR3 spans 14 residues. Germline CDR1 reads MRHNA; CDR2 reads SNTAGT. The CDR3 DNA sequence: TGTGCCAGCAGTTACTCGTCTAGCCTCTACGAGCAGTACTTC. Protein sequence: CASSYSSSLYEQYF.

This clone has a single count. J is TRBJ1-5 and V is TRBV27; D unresolved. Trimming removed 9 bases at V and 4 bases at J, with 25 bases between. CDR1 MNHEY and CDR2 SMNVEV come from the germline V gene (reference sequence). CDR3 length: 17 residues. Here the CDR3 DNA reads TGTGCCAGTAAGAGGCTGTCACGCGCGCGCGCGAATCAGCCCCAGCATTTT. It specifies CASKRLSRARANQPQHF.

The rearrangement uses TRBV5-1 and TRBJ1-2; no firm D call. Germline V gene data show CDR1 as SGHRS and CDR2 as YFSETQ. V dropped 5 bases and J dropped 4 bases, with 15 bases sitting between them. The CDR3 is 14 amino acids. CDR3 protein: CASRDPAEGYGYTF. The CDR3 coding sequence is TGCGCCAGCAGAGACCCCGCGGAGGGCTATGGCTACACCTTC.

The chain combines TRBV5-1 with TRBJ2-7; D gene unclear. The germline CDR1 and CDR2 sequences are SGHRS and YFSETQ. Between the trimmed V and J ends, which lost 1 base and 0 bases, there was a span of 8 bases. CDR3 length: 14 residues. The CDR3 region is CASSLTQSSYEQYF. DNA for the CDR3: TGCGCCAGCAGCTTGACACAAAGCTCCTACGAGCAGTACTTC.

As DNA, the CDR3 is TGCAGCGCCCGGACTAGCGGCTACGAGCAGTACTTC. Protein: CSARTSGYEQYF. This chain links TRBV29-1 with TRBJ2-7; 10 nucleotides agree with TRBD2. This CDR3 spans 12 amino acids. The germline V gene encodes CDR1 SQVTM and CDR2 ANQGSEA. The V gene end was trimmed by 7 bases and the J gene end by 3 bases; junction bases not matched to a gene: 3.

On this clone: This sample also contains other DNA sequences that code for the same CDR3. This chain links TRBV7-6 with TRBJ2-7; 11 nucleotides align to TRBD2. Trimming cost V 4 bases and J 0 bases; bases outside gene matches: 2. CDR3 length equals 15 residues. Per germline, CDR1 SGHVS and CDR2 FNYEAQ. The chain's CDR3 is CASSSGLAGSYEQYF. In nucleotides, the CDR3 is TGTGCCAGCAGCTCTGGACTAGCGGGCTCCTACGAGCAGTACTTC. The whole variable domain, filled in from reference TRBV7-6 and TRBJ2-7, reads GAGVSQSPRYKVTKRGQDVALRCDPISGHVSLYWYRQALGQGPEFLTYFNYEAQQDKSGLPNDRFSAERPEGSISTLTIQRTEQRDSAMYRCASSSGLAGSYEQYFGPGTRLTVT.

The chain is built from TRBV9 and TRBJ2-2, with D tentatively TRBD2 (6 bases). The V gene lost 3 bases and the J gene lost 0 bases, with 12 bases spanning the gap. The germline V gene has CDR1 SGDLS and CDR2 YYNGEE. The CDR3 has 16 residues. The CDR3 region has the DNA TGTGCCAGCAGCGCAGGGACTGGGGCGAACACCGGGGAGCTGTTTTTT. Translated: CASSAGTGANTGELFF. The full variable domain, its missing parts supplied by reference TRBV9 and TRBJ2-2, is DSGVTQTPKHLITATGQRVTLRCSPRSGDLSVYWYQQSLDQGLQFLIQYYNGEERAKGNILERFSAQQFPDLHSELNLSSLELGDSALYFCASSAGTGANTGELFFGEGSRLTVL.

The J gene is TRBJ1-2, the V gene TRBV7-2; D not resolved. This CDR3 spans 18 amino acids. Germline V lookup: CDR1 SGHTA, CDR2 FQGNSA. The germline V and J ends were trimmed by 1 base and 9 bases, with 27 bases remaining between them. The CDR3 reads CASSLGEERGGLSYSYTF. CDR3 nucleotides: TGTGCCAGCAGCTTAGGTGAGGAACGCGGCGGACTGTCTTATAGCTACACCTTC.

This CDR3 is CASIGQGGGELFF. In nucleotides, the CDR3 is TGTGCCAGCATTGGACAGGGCGGCGGGGAGCTGTTTTTT. This chain connects TRBV27 to TRBJ2-2; 8 nucleotides match TRBD1. Germline lookup yields CDR1 MNHEY and CDR2 SMNVEV (reference sequence). Trimming cost V 7 bases and J 7 bases; bases outside gene matches: 5. This CDR3 spans 13 amino acids.

For the CDR3, the DNA is TGTGCCACCAGCGGCGGGACAGGGCTCAATCAGCCCCAGCATTTT. Its translation is CATSGGTGLNQPQHF. The rearrangement uses TRBV15 and TRBJ1-5; 9 bases line up with TRBD1. This CDR3 is built from 15 residues. Germline loops: CDR1 LNHNV, CDR2 YYDKDF (reference sequence). V gave up 5 bases and J gave up 3 bases; unmatched junction bases: 5.

This chain joins TRBV5-4 and TRBJ2-2; 10 bases are a match to TRBD2. The ends lost 2 bases at V and 5 bases at J; junction bases unmatched: 3. The germline gives CDR1 SGHNT, CDR2 YYREEE (reference sequence). The CDR3 is 15 residues long. Here the CDR3 DNA reads TGTGCCAGCAGCTTTCAGCGGGAGGGGACCGGGGAGCTGTTTTTT. It is translated as CASSFQREGTGELFF.

V usage is TRBV4-3 and J usage is TRBJ1-2; D not certain. Trimming left V 1 base short and J 8 bases short, with 11 bases between. Germline lookup yields CDR1 LGHNA and CDR2 YSLEER. This CDR3 region has 13 residues. CDR3 region: CASSQVIGFGYTF. The CDR3 bases are TGCGCCAGCAGCCAAGTTATCGGGTTCGGCTACACCTTC.

V gene TRBV30 combines with J gene TRBJ2-3; D is undetermined. V was shortened by 3 bases and J by 1 base, with 8 bases between the two germline ends. Per germline, CDR1 GTSNPN and CDR2 SVGIG (reference sequence). The CDR3 is 13 residues long. The CDR3 coding sequence is TGTGCCTGGAGACTTAGGGGCACAGATACGCAGTATTTT. Its protein is CAWRLRGTDTQYF. Complete variable domain (other parts from reference TRBV30 and TRBJ2-3): SQTIHQWPATLVQPVGSPLSLECTVEGTSNPNLYWYRQAAGRGLQLLFYSVGIGQISSEVPQNLSASRPQDRQFILSSKKLLLSDSGFYLCAWRLRGTDTQYFGPGTRLTVL.

The chain recombines TRBV6-6 with TRBJ2-7; D not resolved. Deletions cut 8 bases from V and 7 bases from J, with 9 bases between. CDR1 is MNHNY and CDR2 is SVGAGI in the germline V gene (reference sequence). The CDR3 is 10 residues long. CDR3 residues: CASGFREQYF. The CDR3 nucleotides read TGTGCCAGCGGCTTTCGGGAGCAGTACTTC.

The rearrangement joins TRBV23-1 to TRBJ1-5; the D gene is possibly TRBD1 (5 bases). TRBV23-1 is classed as an ORF, of uncertain function. Trimming stripped 4 bases from V and 0 bases from J, with 13 bases between. This CDR3 has 16 residues. The CDR3 loop is CASSPPRVYSNQPQHF. In DNA, the CDR3 is TGCGCCAGCAGTCCCCCCAGGGTATATAGCAATCAGCCCCAGCATTTT.

Points on this clone: The same CDR3 is also encoded by other DNA sequences in this sample. The CDR3 loop reads CASSLGGSPYEQYF. CDR3 DNA: TGCGCCAGCAGCTTGGGGGGTTCTCCCTACGAGCAGTACTTC. J is TRBJ2-7 and V is TRBV5-1; the D is unclear. The CDR3 spans 14 residues. Germline CDR1 SGHRS, CDR2 YFSETQ. V was cut by 0 bases and J by 2 bases, with 9 bases left in between. The complete variable domain, with remaining parts taken from reference TRBV5-1 and TRBJ2-7, reads KAGVTQTPRYLIKTRGQQVTLSCSPISGHRSVSWYQQTPGQGLQFLFEYFSETQRNKGNFPGRFSGRQFSNSRSEMNVSTLELGDSALYLCASSLGGSPYEQYFGPGTRLTVT.

V and J are TRBV25-1 and TRBJ2-1; D is perhaps TRBD1 (6 bases). The CDR3 has 15 amino acids. CDR1 is MGHDK, CDR2 SYGVNS, per germline. With 7 bases removed from V and 0 bases from J, the gap between germline ends came to 13 bases. CDR3 bases: TGTGCCAGCATTCCCCGAGGGGGCTCCTACAATGAGCAGTTCTTC. Its protein product is CASIPRGGSYNEQFF.

This sequence joins TRBV18 and TRBJ1-3; tentatively, D is TRBD1 (5 bases). V was cut by 0 bases and J by 8 bases, with 14 bases left in between. Germline V gene sequence: CDR1 KGHSH, CDR2 LQKENI. This CDR3 contains 15 residues. The CDR3 coding sequence is TGTGCCAGCTCACCACCTTCAGGGAAGGGATACACCATATATTTT. Translated: CASSPPSGKGYTIYF.

This chain uses TRBV6-4 with TRBJ2-5; 8 nucleotides line up with TRBD2. V trimming: 6 bases; J trimming: 7 bases; junction bases outside the gene matches: 10. Germline V lookup: CDR1 MRHNA, CDR2 SNTAGT. There are 14 residues in the CDR3. For the CDR3, the DNA is TGTGCCAGCAGCGAGTCGGGGGGGACCGGGACCCAGTACTTC. Translation: CASSESGGTGTQYF.

This clone was observed once. The sample contains more than one DNA sequence encoding this CDR3. The chain recombines TRBV5-1 with TRBJ1-3; D is possibly TRBD1 (5 bases). The CDR3 totals 15 residues. Trimming took off 1 base at V and 4 bases at J, with 12 bases between the two ends. The germline V gene encodes CDR1 SGHRS and CDR2 YFSETQ. Here the CDR3 DNA reads TGCGCCAGCAGCTTGACCGGGACCTCGGGAAACACCATATATTTT. Translated, it gives CASSLTGTSGNTIYF.

The J gene is TRBJ2-1, the V gene TRBV5-6; 9 nucleotides line up with TRBD2. Germline V lookup: CDR1 SGHDT, CDR2 YYEEEE. V shed 3 bases and J 2 bases; nucleotides not matched to a gene: 15. CDR3 length: 19 amino acids. CDR3 residues: CASSSGVKRLAGTYNEQFF. CDR3 nucleotides: TGTGCCAGCAGCTCGGGGGTTAAGCGGCTAGCGGGAACCTACAATGAGCAGTTCTTC.

The V call is TRBV27, the J call TRBJ2-7; D gene ambiguous. Trimming shortened V by 6 bases and J by 0 bases, and 15 bases separated the two germline ends. This CDR3 spans 15 amino acids. Germline values: CDR1 MNHEY, CDR2 SMNVEV (reference sequence). CDR3 nucleotides: TGTGCCAGCAGAGATGAAAGGACGTACTCCTACGAGCAGTACTTC. This translates into CASRDERTYSYEQYF.